Listed below are T cell receptor beta chains from one sample, sequenced in a study of blood T cell repertoires in COVID-19. The method was immunoSEQ multiplex PCR; TCRdb's version includes in-frame clones alone and lacks a portion of them. The sample has 280,000 or so clones, about 91% seen once; the top ten hold 6.9%. Sequenced material: peripheral blood. The receptors come from a woman under 40 who had recovered from COVID-19. CDR3s include the opening cysteine and the closing phenylalanine or tryptophan. The order of the fields is D gene, clone size, CDR3 length, J gene, V gene, CDR3 protein, CDR3 DNA. The D gene is left open where the match is weak. Some rows have no size entry. The others give once, few or many, or a class for an expanded clone.

NA NA 15 TRBJ2-7 TRBV4-1 CASSGRDSDPYEQYF TGCGCCAGCAGCGGCCGGGATTCAGACCCCTACGAGCAGTACTTC
NA NA 15 TRBJ2-5 TRBV5-6 CASSHEGLPGEGQYF TGTGCCAGCAGCCACGAGGGACTACCAGGGGAGGGCCAGTACTTC
TRBD1 NA 14 TRBJ2-3 TRBV9 CASSALTGADTQYF TGTGCCAGCAGCGCACTTACAGGGGCAGATACGCAGTATTTT
TRBD2 NA 16 TRBJ2-5 TRBV7-9 CASSELAGGLGETQYF TGTGCCAGCAGCGAATTAGCGGGGGGCCTTGGAGAGACCCAGTACTTC
NA NA 13 TRBJ2-3 TRBV27 CASRRTSTDTQYF TGTGCCAGCAGGCGGACTAGCACAGATACGCAGTATTTT
TRBD1 NA 13 TRBJ1-5 TRBV15 CATSRDRGQPQHF TGTGCCACCAGCAGGGACAGGGGTCAGCCCCAGCATTTT
TRBD1 NA 13 TRBJ1-5 TRBV12-3/TRBV12-4 CASSHTGVQPQHF TGTGCCAGCAGCCATACAGGGGTTCAGCCCCAGCATTTT
NA NA 14 TRBJ1-1 TRBV18 CASSPYRANTEAFF TGTGCCAGCTCACCATATCGAGCGAACACTGAAGCTTTCTTT
TRBD1 NA 14 TRBJ2-3 TRBV10-3 CAITEGAGPDTQYF TGTGCCATCACCGAGGGGGCCGGACCAGATACGCAGTATTTT
TRBD1 NA 18 TRBJ1-6 TRBV4-1 CASSQDPWTGTGNSPLHF TGCGCCAGCAGCCAAGATCCCTGGACAGGTACGGGGAATTCACCCCTCCACTTT
TRBD1 few 15 TRBJ2-7 TRBV9 CASSVATGAPYEQYF TGTGCCAGCAGCGTAGCCACAGGGGCGCCCTACGAGCAGTACTTC
NA once 15 TRBJ1-2 TRBV19 CASSIGTANNYGYTF TGTGCCAGTAGTATAGGGACAGCGAATAACTATGGCTACACCTTC
NA NA 14 TRBJ1-1 TRBV7-2 CASSLPQGGTEAFF TGTGCCAGCAGCTTGCCCCAAGGAGGCACTGAAGCTTTCTTT
TRBD1 NA 15 TRBJ2-7 TRBV7-9 CASSLLGQDSYEQYF TGTGCCAGCAGCCTGCTAGGACAGGATTCCTACGAGCAGTACTTC
TRBD1 NA 12 TRBJ2-1 TRBV6-5 CASSPQGVEQFF TGTGCCAGCAGCCCCCAGGGGGTTGAGCAGTTCTTC
NA NA 14 TRBJ1-1 TRBV27 CASSLKGVNTEAFF TGTGCCAGCAGTTTAAAGGGAGTGAACACTGAAGCTTTCTTT
TRBD2 NA 15 TRBJ2-7 TRBV5-1 CASSLVTGTIYEQYF TGCGCCAGCAGCTTGGTTACTGGGACTATCTACGAGCAGTACTTC
NA NA 12 TRBJ1-2 TRBV3-1/TRBV3-2 CASSQDERGYTF TGTGCCAGCAGCCAAGATGAGAGAGGCTACACTTTC
TRBD1 NA 16 TRBJ2-3 TRBV11-2 CASSPLGTVSTDTQYF TGTGCCAGCAGCCCCCTGGGGACAGTGAGCACAGATACGCAGTATTTT
NA once 14 TRBJ1-1 TRBV6-4 CASSAGGVDTEAFF TGTGCCAGCAGTGCTGGGGGGGTGGACACTGAAGCTTTCTTT
NA NA 14 TRBJ1-5 TRBV19 CASSPRQGNQPQHF TGTGCCAGTAGTCCCCGACAGGGCAATCAGCCCCAGCATTTT
NA NA 13 TRBJ1-1 TRBV18 CASSPSPSTEAFF TGTGCCAGCTCCCCCTCCCCCAGCACTGAAGCTTTCTTT
NA NA 16 TRBJ2-2 TRBV4-2 CASSQEWRQNTGELFF TGTGCCAGCAGCCAAGAGTGGCGACAGAACACCGGGGAGCTGTTTTTT
NA NA 14 TRBJ1-2 TRBV6-5 CASSSPRGASGYTF TGTGCCAGCAGTTCGCCCCGGGGGGCAAGTGGCTACACCTTC
TRBD2 once 17 TRBJ2-3 TRBV10-1 CASTRLAGGQQKHTQYF TGCGCCAGCACCCGACTAGCGGGGGGGCAACAAAAACATACGCAGTATTTT
TRBD1 NA 13 TRBJ1-5 TRBV18 CASSPTGEQPQHF TGTGCCAGCTCACCAACAGGGGAACAGCCCCAGCATTTT
NA NA 15 TRBJ1-6 TRBV30 CAWTANPTVNSPLHF TGTGCCTGGACCGCCAACCCAACGGTTAATTCACCCCTCCACTTT
NA NA 13 TRBJ1-1 TRBV28 CASSFYWNTEAFF TGTGCCAGCAGTTTCTATTGGAACACTGAAGCTTTCTTT
TRBD1 NA 14 TRBJ2-1 TRBV10-3 CAIRGTGVDNEQFF TGTGCCATCAGGGGGACAGGGGTGGACAATGAGCAGTTCTTC
NA NA 15 TRBJ2-7 TRBV9 CASSVAEKSSYEQYF TGTGCCAGCAGCGTAGCTGAGAAGAGCTCCTACGAGCAGTACTTC
TRBD2 NA 15 TRBJ2-7 TRBV6-1 CASSEGTSGGDEQYF TGTGCCAGCAGTGAGGGGACTAGCGGGGGGGACGAGCAGTACTTC
NA NA 14 TRBJ1-5 TRBV28 CASRQTGSAQPQHF TGTGCCAGCAGGCAAACAGGGTCGGCTCAGCCCCAGCATTTT
NA NA 15 TRBJ2-7 TRBV5-4 CASSGGRGPGNEQYF TGTGCCAGCAGCGGAGGGCGGGGCCCGGGAAACGAGCAGTACTTC
NA NA 16 TRBJ1-5 TRBV7-9 CASSPVQGSSNQPQHF TGTGCCAGCAGCCCCGTTCAGGGGTCGAGCAATCAGCCCCAGCATTTT
TRBD1 NA 11 TRBJ1-2 TRBV29-1 CSARTGAGYTF TGCAGCGCCAGGACAGGGGCTGGCTACACCTTC
NA NA 14 TRBJ1-1 TRBV10-1 CATEPGFDDTEAFF TGCGCCACCGAGCCGGGTTTCGATGACACTGAAGCTTTCTTT
TRBD1 few 17 TRBJ1-1 TRBV4-2 CASSQEVGQGRGAEAFF TGTGCCAGCAGCCAAGAGGTGGGACAGGGAAGGGGGGCTGAAGCTTTCTTT
NA few 11 TRBJ1-6 TRBV19 CAGGRGSPLHF TGTGCCGGAGGACGGGGTTCACCCCTCCACTTT
TRBD1 NA 14 TRBJ1-2 TRBV5-1 CASSLQQGADGYTF TGCGCCAGCAGCTTGCAACAGGGGGCGGATGGCTACACCTTC
NA once 13 TRBJ1-1 TRBV12-3/TRBV12-4 CAVWGVMNTEAFF TGTGCTGTTTGGGGGGTCATGAACACTGAAGCTTTCTTT
TRBD1 NA 16 TRBJ1-4 TRBV4-1 CASSQDLQGGREKLFF TGCGCCAGCAGCCAAGACCTACAGGGGGGGCGTGAAAAACTGTTTTTT
NA once 12 TRBJ2-1 TRBV7-3 CASSLTGREQFF TGTGCCAGCAGCTTAACGGGCAGGGAGCAGTTCTTC
NA NA 15 TRBJ1-4 TRBV5-1 CASSSGRGTDEKLFF TGCGCCAGCAGCTCAGGAAGGGGAACAGATGAAAAACTGTTTTTT
TRBD1 NA 14 TRBJ1-1 TRBV3-1/TRBV3-2 CASSPRTGGTEAFF TGTGCCAGCAGCCCCCGGACAGGGGGCACTGAAGCTTTCTTT
NA once 13 TRBJ1-1 TRBV29-1 CSVENRVITEAFF TGCAGCGTTGAAAACAGGGTAATTACTGAAGCTTTCTTT
TRBD1 few 15 TRBJ1-6 TRBV25-1 CASQGGDRANSPLHF TGTGCCAGCCAAGGGGGCGACAGGGCAAACTCACCCCTCCACTTT
NA NA 13 TRBJ1-1 TRBV9 CASSGGVNTEAFF TGTGCCAGCAGCGGCGGGGTGAACACTGAAGCTTTCTTT
NA NA 11 TRBJ2-5 TRBV2 CASSREETQYF TGTGCCAGCAGCAGGGAAGAGACCCAGTACTTC
TRBD2 NA 17 TRBJ2-6 TRBV7-2 CASSFPPGRAPMNVLTF TGTGCCAGCAGCTTCCCCCCCGGGAGGGCGCCGATGAACGTCCTGACTTTC
TRBD1 NA 15 TRBJ2-2 TRBV6-5 CASSRTGQGAGELFF TGTGCCAGCAGCCGCACGGGACAGGGGGCCGGGGAGCTGTTTTTT
NA NA 13 TRBJ1-1 TRBV27 CASSLGGNTEAFF TGTGCCAGCAGTCTCGGGGGGAACACTGAAGCTTTCTTT
TRBD1 NA 15 TRBJ2-7 TRBV5-6 CASSLAGTGLYEQYF TGTGCCAGCAGCTTGGCTGGGACAGGTTTGTACGAGCAGTACTTC
TRBD1 NA 15 TRBJ1-4 TRBV27 CASSSTTGGREKLFF TGTGCCAGCAGTTCAACGACAGGGGGTAGGGAAAAACTGTTTTTT
NA once 15 TRBJ2-7 TRBV3-1/TRBV3-2 CASSLTDGISHEQYF TGTGCCAGCAGCCTCACGGACGGGATAAGCCACGAGCAGTACTTC
NA NA 14 TRBJ2-3 TRBV14 CASSQFGSTYTQYF TGTGCCAGCAGCCAATTCGGGAGTACGTATACGCAGTATTTT
NA NA 14 TRBJ2-7 TRBV4-1 CASSQGVGGYEQYF TGCGCCAGCAGCCAGGGGGTGGGGGGTTACGAGCAGTACTTC
NA NA 14 TRBJ2-1 TRBV10-3 CAISADSRYNEQFF TGTGCCATCAGTGCGGACTCTCGCTACAATGAGCAGTTCTTC
NA NA 15 TRBJ1-6 TRBV5-6 CASSPQGVLNSPLHF TGTGCCAGCAGCCCGCAGGGCGTCCTTAATTCACCCCTCCACTTT
TRBD1 NA 13 TRBJ2-1 TRBV20-1 CSASPGQVNEQFF TGCAGTGCTAGTCCTGGACAGGTCAATGAGCAGTTCTTC